This T cell receptor (beta chain) was obtained from a study of beta chain features in type 1 diabetes (dated by TCRdb to the late 2010s). In the study overall: No differences in mean age, gender distribution, total cell number or subset yield were found between patients and healthy donors. A total of about 110 million sorted cells were examined across all samples, and the number of cells per subset was strongly correlated with RNA yield. Whereas all 30 or so donors provided naive and central memory subsets, regulatory and stem cell-like memory subsets were isolated from just 8 patients and roughly 8 healthy donors. The study compared TCRB repertoires of sorted circulating CD4+ T cell subsets between recently diagnosed type 1 diabetes patients and matched healthy donors. Paper-wide results and their limitations: Naive, central memory and regulatory TCRB repertoires appeared to be more alike among patients than among healthy donors. HLA sub-analyses involved small numbers of individuals, so any influence of HLA type on TCRB rearrangement remained unresolved. A moderate but significant shortening of TCRB CDR3 length was observed in type 1 diabetes patients in all four CD4+ subsets. PCR may preferentially amplify shorter templates, but because patient and control samples were amplified and corrected together, any resulting skew would affect both groups equally. At VDJ recombination sites, patients with type 1 diabetes made fewer insertions and deleted more nucleotides, a pattern implying thymic rearrangement abnormalities. Sequencing cDNA rather than genomic DNA could over-represent highly expressing activated cells, although activation and CD3 levels did not differ between groups.

Inclusive of the bounding cysteine and phenylalanine, the CDR3 is 13 residues long. Of all the DNA, just the CDR3 is kept, 39 bases in frame from base 1. V and J lose 5 bases and 1 base, and a span of 8 bases separates them. In the germline V gene (reference sequence), CDR1 corresponds to LNHNV and CDR2 to YYDKDF. Each donor gave one peripheral blood draw, roughly 110 mL on average, collected into heparinised tubes. Naive, central memory, regulatory and stem cell-like memory CD4+ T cells were sorted on a BD FACSAria II using a panel including CD45RO, CCR7, CD25, CD127, CD95 and CD27. A purity above 98% was achieved for all sorted populations. PBMCs were isolated immediately by Lymphoprep density gradient centrifugation and stained directly without culture. So that batch effects would be minimized, each experiment stained and sorted samples in pairs, pairing one healthy donor with one patient. With respect to this clone: Its recognized antigen is unknown. It has no much larger one-base neighbor in the sample; base qualities were not kept.

The entire amount of isolated RNA was reverse transcribed using the High Capacity cDNA Reverse Transcription Kit, so the sequenced TCRB transcripts were expressed ones. Deep immunoSEQ sequencing was applied to naive, central memory and regulatory T cell samples, giving an average of roughly 3.5 million total reads per sample. Sorted cells were lysed in RLT buffer, and RNA was extracted using DNase-treated RNeasy Micro or Mini kits according to cell number. To prevent cross-contamination, every cell subset was processed on its own, while patient and healthy donor samples were processed together. The immunoSEQ multiplex PCR was used to amplify TCRB sequences from cDNA, yielding 87-bp fragments that span the CDR3 region. Sequencing of the amplicons was performed on the Illumina HiSeq platform. The authors processed their data as follows. PCR bias was corrected computationally using synthetic template baselines, and reads within Hamming distance 2 were collapsed, with unmergeable singletons discarded. Reads were aligned to IMGT to assign V, D and J genes, CDR3 length, and insertions or deletions at six rearrangement sites. Within each subset, clonotype counts were normalized to sorted cell number, after which true diversity and Gini coefficients were computed with the tcR R package. The overlap coefficient, calculated on TCRB nucleotide sequences, was used to measure repertoire sharing. Out-of-frame TCRB sequences from naive cells were analyzed as a proxy for the pre-selection repertoire. TCRdb provides this immuneACCESS table in a form limited to in-frame rearrangements. Some clones are lacking; in checked studies, under half of them reflect an unresolved V gene, and why the rest are absent is not known. That table is the source of V, J and clone size, and D and trimming were worked out from the DNA. Within this sample are nearly 250,000 clones, with 68% of them counted one time only. The ten largest clones represent around 0.05% of the sample.

The receptor chain draws on TRBV15 and TRBJ2-5, with the D gene call left open. This clonotype was sampled from a man between 25 and 39 years old in good health. The specimen sequenced was naive CD4+ T cells from blood. The sample's cell subset or site label, decoded: true naive CD4+ T cells. The DNA is TGTGCCACCAGCCCCCGGCTCCAAGAGACCCAGTACTTC. Its protein reads: CATSPRLQETQYF.